The 7 T cell receptor beta chains below were found in one sample sequenced in a study of cytomegalovirus exposure and HLA in healthy donors. The PCR had 60 Vbeta and 13 Jbeta primers. Profiling relied on immunoSEQ multiplex PCR, and the TCRdb table lists in-frame clones only, not all of them. The table shows roughly 120,000 clones, with just under 75% occurring only once. Sequenced material: PBMCs. Receptors were obtained from a man aged 60-69 years in good health and CMV-seropositive.

This chain joins TRBV27 and TRBJ1-1; TRBD1 matches at 7 bases. This CDR3 comprises 13 residues. Germline V lookup: CDR1 MNHEY, CDR2 SMNVEV (reference sequence). Unmatched junction bases numbered 7, after V lost 3 bases and J lost 9 bases. The CDR3: CASSLAPGQQAFF. The DNA for the CDR3 is TGTGCCAGCAGTTTGGCCCCGGGACAGCAAGCTTTCTTT.

CDR3 DNA sequence: TGCGCCAGCAGCTCTTGGACAGGGGCGGATACGCAGTATTTT. Amino acid sequence: CASSSWTGADTQYF. The chain carries TRBV5-1 and TRBJ2-3; TRBD1 agrees at 9 bases. The V gene end was trimmed by 3 bases and the J gene end by 6 bases; junction bases not matched to a gene: 5. Germline V gene sequence: CDR1 SGHRS, CDR2 YFSETQ. The CDR3 spans 14 residues.

This chain connects TRBV7-9 to TRBJ1-3; 8 bases match TRBD1. This CDR3 contains 15 residues. V lost 5 bases and J lost 2; bases outside the gene matches: 5. CDR1 and CDR2 from the germline V gene are SEHNR and FQNEAQ (reference sequence). CDR3 sequence (DNA): TGTGCCAGCAGCAAGGACAGGGACCCTGGAAACACCATATATTTT. This translates into CASSKDRDPGNTIYF.

This chain joins TRBV7-2 and TRBJ2-1, with 12 bases fitting TRBD1. The ends lost 5 bases at V and 9 bases at J; junction bases unmatched: 8. Germline lookup yields CDR1 SGHTA and CDR2 FQGNSA. This CDR3 has 15 residues. The chain's CDR3 is CASSLRGTGGLEQFF. DNA of the CDR3: TGTGCCAGCAGCCTTCGTGGGACAGGGGGCCTTGAGCAGTTCTTC.

The chain employs TRBV5-1 and TRBJ2-1; 13 positions agree with TRBD2. The CDR3 runs 20 residues. J gave up 0 bases and V 2 bases, and 11 bases lay outside the gene matches. Germline loops: CDR1 SGHRS, CDR2 YFSETQ. The CDR3 reads CASSFKTSGGSISSYNEQFF. The CDR3 coding sequence is TGCGCCAGCAGCTTTAAGACTAGCGGGGGGTCTATTAGCTCCTACAATGAGCAGTTCTTC. Together with reference TRBV5-1 and TRBJ2-1, the CDR3 gives the full variable domain: KAGVTQTPRYLIKTRGQQVTLSCSPISGHRSVSWYQQTPGQGLQFLFEYFSETQRNKGNFPGRFSGRQFSNSRSEMNVSTLELGDSALYLCASSFKTSGGSISSYNEQFFGPGTRLTVL.

The CDR3 DNA reads TGTGCCATCAGTAACCGGGACAAAAACACCGGGGAGCTGTTTTTT. Residues: CAISNRDKNTGELFF. The V and J genes are TRBV10-3 and TRBJ2-2; possible D gene TRBD1, 6 bases. Looked up from germline, CDR1 is ENHRY and CDR2 is SYGVKD. The CDR3 extends over 15 amino acids. The V gene lost 5 bases and the J gene lost 2 bases, with 12 bases spanning the gap.

The rearrangement uses TRBV5-1 and TRBJ2-3, with 8 bases that match TRBD2. The germline V gene encodes CDR1 SGHRS and CDR2 YFSETQ. The CDR3 has 15 residues. J lost 3 bases, V lost 4 bases, and 7 bases had no gene match. The CDR3 DNA follows: TGCGCCAGCAGCAAAACAACTAGCGGTACAGATACGCAGTATTTT. Protein product: CASSKTTSGTDTQYF.